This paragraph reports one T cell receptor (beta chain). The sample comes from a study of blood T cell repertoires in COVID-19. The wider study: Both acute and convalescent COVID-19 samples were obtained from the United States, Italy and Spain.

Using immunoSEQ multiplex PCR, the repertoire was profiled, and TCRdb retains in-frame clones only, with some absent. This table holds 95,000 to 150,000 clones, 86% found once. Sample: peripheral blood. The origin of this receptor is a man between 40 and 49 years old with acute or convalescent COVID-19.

The CDR3 bases are TGTGCCAGCAGCTTAGGAGCGGGGGGGCATTTGAATGAGCAGTTCTTC. Residues: CASSLGAGGHLNEQFF. V usage is TRBV11-3 and J usage is TRBJ2-1; 10 nucleotides line up with TRBD2. The CDR3 is 16 amino acids. CDR1 and CDR2 from the germline V gene are SGHNT and YENEEA. J was trimmed by 7 bases and V by 1 base; bases with no gene match: 7.